This T cell receptor (beta chain) is from a study of siplizumab effects on memory and regulatory T cells. Some clones are missing from TCRdb's copy, which holds only in-frame ones; the method was immunoSEQ multiplex PCR. The table has some 52,000 clones, approximately 97% seen once. This CDR3 has 15 amino acids. Trimming left V 5 bases short and J 1 base short, with 15 bases between. Germline V gives CDR1 SGHVS, CDR2 FQNEAQ. The clonotype originates from a human donor in good health. The rearrangement uses TRBV7-8 and TRBJ2-7; D not resolved. The source material was naive CD4+ T cells sorted from blood. CDR3 region: CASSPVKARSYEQYF. The CDR3 DNA reads as TGTGCCAGCAGCCCGGTGAAGGCTAGATCCTACGAGCAGTACTTC.